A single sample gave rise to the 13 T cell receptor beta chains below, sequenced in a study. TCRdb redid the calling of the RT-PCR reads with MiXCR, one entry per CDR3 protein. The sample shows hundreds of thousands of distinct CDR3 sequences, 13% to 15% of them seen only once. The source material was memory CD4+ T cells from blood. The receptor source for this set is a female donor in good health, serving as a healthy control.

The CDR3 loop reads CASSVGGLLNTEAFF. The CDR3, as DNA: TGTGCCAGCAGCGTAGGTGGATTACTGAACACTGAAGCTTTCTTT. The gene calls are TRBV9 and TRBJ1-1; no definite D call. The V gene lost 0 bases and the J gene lost 0 bases, with 9 bases spanning the gap. The CDR3 contains 15 residues. Germline lookup yields CDR1 SGDLS and CDR2 YYNGEE.

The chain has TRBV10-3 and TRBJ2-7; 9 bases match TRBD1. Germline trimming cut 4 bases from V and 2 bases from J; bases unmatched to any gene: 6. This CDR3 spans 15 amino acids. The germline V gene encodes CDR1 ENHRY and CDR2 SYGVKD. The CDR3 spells CAISAPGQGTYEQYF. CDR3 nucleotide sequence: TGTGCCATCAGTGCCCCGGGACAGGGAACCTACGAGCAGTACTTC.

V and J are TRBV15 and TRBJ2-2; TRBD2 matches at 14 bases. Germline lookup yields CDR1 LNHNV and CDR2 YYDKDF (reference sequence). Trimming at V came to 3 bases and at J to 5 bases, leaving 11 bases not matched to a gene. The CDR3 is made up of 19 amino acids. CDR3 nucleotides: TGTGCCACCAGCAGTCGACTAGCGGGAGGGCCTCAGAGGACCGGGGAGCTGTTTTTT. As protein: CATSSRLAGGPQRTGELFF.

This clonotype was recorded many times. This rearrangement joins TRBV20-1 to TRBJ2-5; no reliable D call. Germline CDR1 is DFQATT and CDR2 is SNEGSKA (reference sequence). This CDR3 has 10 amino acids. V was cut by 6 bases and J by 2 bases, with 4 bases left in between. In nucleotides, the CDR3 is TGCAGTGCGAGTCAAGAGACCCAGTACTTC. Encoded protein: CSASQETQYF.

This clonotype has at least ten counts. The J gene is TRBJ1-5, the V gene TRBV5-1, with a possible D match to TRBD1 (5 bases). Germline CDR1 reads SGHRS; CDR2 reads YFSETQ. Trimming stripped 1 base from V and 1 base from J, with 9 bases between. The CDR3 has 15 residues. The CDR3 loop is CASSLSGMSNQPQHF. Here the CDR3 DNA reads TGCGCCAGCAGCTTGTCAGGGATGAGCAATCAGCCCCAGCATTTT.

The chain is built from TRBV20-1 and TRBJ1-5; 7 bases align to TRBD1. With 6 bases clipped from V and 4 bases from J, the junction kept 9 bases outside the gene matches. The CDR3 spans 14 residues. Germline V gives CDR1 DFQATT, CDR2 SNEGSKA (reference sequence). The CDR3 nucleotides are TGCAGTGCCCACTGGACAGGTCGGAATCAGCCCCAGCATTTT. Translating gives CSAHWTGRNQPQHF.

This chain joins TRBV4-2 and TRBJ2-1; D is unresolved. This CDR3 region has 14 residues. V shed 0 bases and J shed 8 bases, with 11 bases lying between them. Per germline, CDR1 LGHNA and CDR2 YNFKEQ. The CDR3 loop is CASSQDHLVDEQFF. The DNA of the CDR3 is TGTGCCAGCAGCCAAGATCACCTGGTAGATGAGCAGTTCTTC.

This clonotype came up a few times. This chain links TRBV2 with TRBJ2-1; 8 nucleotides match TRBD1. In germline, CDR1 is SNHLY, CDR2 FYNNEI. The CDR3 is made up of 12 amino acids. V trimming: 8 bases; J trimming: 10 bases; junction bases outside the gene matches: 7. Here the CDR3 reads CASVSQGGEQFF. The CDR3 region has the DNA TGTGCCAGCGTGTCACAGGGGGGAGAGCAGTTCTTC.

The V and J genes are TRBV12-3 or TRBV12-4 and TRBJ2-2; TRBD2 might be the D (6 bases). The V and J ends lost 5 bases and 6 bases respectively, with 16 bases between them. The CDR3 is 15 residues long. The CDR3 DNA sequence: TGTGCCAGCAGTCGGGGGTCAGGGATGGCCGGGGAGCTGTTTTTT. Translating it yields CASSRGSGMAGELFF.

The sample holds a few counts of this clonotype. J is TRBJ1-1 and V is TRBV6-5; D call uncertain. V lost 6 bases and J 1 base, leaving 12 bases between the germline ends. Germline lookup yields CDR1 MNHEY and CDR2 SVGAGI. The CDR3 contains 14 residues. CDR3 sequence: CASSDNGPNTEAFF. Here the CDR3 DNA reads TGTGCCAGCAGCGACAACGGCCCGAACACTGAAGCTTTCTTT.

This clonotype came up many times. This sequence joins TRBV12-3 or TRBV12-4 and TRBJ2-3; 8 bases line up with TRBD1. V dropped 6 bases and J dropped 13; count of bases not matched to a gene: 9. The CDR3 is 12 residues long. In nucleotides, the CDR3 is TGTGCCAGCAGATCCGACAGGGGAGAGGAGTATTTT. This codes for CASRSDRGEEYF.

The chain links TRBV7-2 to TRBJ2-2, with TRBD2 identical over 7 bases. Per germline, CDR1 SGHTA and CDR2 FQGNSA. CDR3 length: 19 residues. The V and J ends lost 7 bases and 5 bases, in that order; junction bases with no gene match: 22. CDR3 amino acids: CASTLKWQSGGRYTGELFF. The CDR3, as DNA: TGTGCCAGCACCCTGAAATGGCAGAGTGGCGGGAGATATACCGGGGAGCTGTTTTTT.

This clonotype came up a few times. Written as DNA, the CDR3 is TGTGCCAGCTCACCTAACGCGCACAATGAGCAGTTCTTC. This gives the protein CASSPNAHNEQFF. The V gene is TRBV18, the J gene TRBJ2-1; D gene ambiguous. Trimming pared 3 bases from V and 5 bases from J, leaving 8 bases between. The CDR3 runs 13 residues. Looked up from germline, CDR1 is KGHSH and CDR2 is LQKENI.